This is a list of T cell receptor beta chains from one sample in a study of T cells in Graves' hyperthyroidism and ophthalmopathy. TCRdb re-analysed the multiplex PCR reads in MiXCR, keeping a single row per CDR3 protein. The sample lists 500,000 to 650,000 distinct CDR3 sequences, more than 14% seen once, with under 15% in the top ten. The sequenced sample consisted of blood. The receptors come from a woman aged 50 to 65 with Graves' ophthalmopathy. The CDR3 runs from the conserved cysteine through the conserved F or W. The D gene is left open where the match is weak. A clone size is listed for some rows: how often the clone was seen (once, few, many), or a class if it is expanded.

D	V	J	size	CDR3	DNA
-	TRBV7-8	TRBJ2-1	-	CASSFTWYEQFF	TGTGCCAGCAGCTTTACGTGGTATGAGCAGTTCTTC
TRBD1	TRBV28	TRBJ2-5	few	CASSSTHGTEQETQYF	TGTGCCAGCAGTTCCACCCACGGGACAGAGCAAGAGACCCAGTACTTC
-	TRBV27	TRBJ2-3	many	CASSLSPPPSPFSTDTQYF	TGTGCCAGCAGTTTATCCCCCCCTCCTAGCCCTTTTAGCACAGATACGCAGTATTTT
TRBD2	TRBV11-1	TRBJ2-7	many	CASSGLAGFYEQYF	TGTGCCAGCAGCGGACTAGCGGGGTTCTACGAGCAGTACTTC
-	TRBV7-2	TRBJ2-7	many	CASSSTGEFYEQYF	TGTGCCAGCAGTTCTACGGGAGAATTCTACGAGCAGTACTTC
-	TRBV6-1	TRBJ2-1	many	CASSERVRDGRDNEQFF	TGTGCCAGCAGTGAACGGGTACGGGACGGAAGAGACAATGAGCAGTTCTTC
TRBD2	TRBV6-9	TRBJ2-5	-	CASSLISAGWGAQYF	TGTGCCAGCAGCTTAATTTCAGCGGGGTGGGGGGCCCAGTACTTC
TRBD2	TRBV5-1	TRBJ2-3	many	CASSPWTSGRTDTQYF	TGCGCCAGCAGCCCGTGGACTAGCGGGAGAACAGATACGCAGTATTTT
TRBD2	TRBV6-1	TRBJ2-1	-	CASSPGTSGSFEQFF	TGTGCCAGCAGCCCCGGGACTAGCGGGTCCTTTGAGCAGTTCTTC
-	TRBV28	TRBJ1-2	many	CASSSPQVGYGYTF	TGTGCCAGCAGTTCACCGCAGGTGGGGTATGGCTACACCTTC
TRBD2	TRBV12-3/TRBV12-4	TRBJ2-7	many	CASNQGLAIYEQYF	TGTGCCAGCAACCAGGGACTAGCAATATACGAGCAGTACTTC
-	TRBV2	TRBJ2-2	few	CASSVGTTGELFF	TGTGCCAGCAGTGTAGGAACCACCGGGGAGCTGTTTTTT
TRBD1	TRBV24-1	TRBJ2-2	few	CATSDWPGQGVYDGELFF	TGTGCCACCAGTGATTGGCCGGGACAGGGGGTTTATGACGGGGAGCTGTTTTTT
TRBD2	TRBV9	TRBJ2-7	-	CASSVNTGGPMDEQYF	TGTGCCAGCAGCGTAAATACGGGAGGGCCGATGGACGAGCAGTACTTC
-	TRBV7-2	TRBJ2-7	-	CASSLAGSNWLSYEQYF	TGTGCCAGCAGCTTAGCGGGATCGAATTGGCTTAGTTACGAGCAGTACTTC
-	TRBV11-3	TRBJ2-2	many	CASSLYGQTNTGELFF	TGTGCCAGCAGCTTGTATGGACAGACGAACACCGGGGAGCTGTTTTTT
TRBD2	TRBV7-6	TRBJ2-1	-	CASRRQLADINEQFF	TGTGCCAGCCGTCGGCAACTAGCGGATATCAATGAGCAGTTCTTC
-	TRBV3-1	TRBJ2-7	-	CASSPSPGRSFYEQYF	TGTGCCAGCAGCCCATCTCCGGGACGCTCATTCTACGAGCAGTACTTC
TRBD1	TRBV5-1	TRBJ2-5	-	CASRWTGGGETQYF	TGCGCCAGCAGATGGACAGGGGGAGGAGAGACCCAGTACTTC